The 24 T cell receptor beta chains below all came from one sample that was sequenced in a study of T cell responses to AZD1222 COVID-19 vaccine. Produced via immunoSEQ multiplex PCR; TCRdb's table is partial and in-frame only. Of more than 140,000 clones listed, 88% are singletons. The sample consisted of peripheral blood, taken on day 0 of AZD1222 vaccination. The receptors stem from an adult in good health.

The chain has TRBV6-2 or TRBV6-3 and TRBJ2-7, with D perhaps TRBD2 (5 bases). In germline, CDR1 is MNHEY, CDR2 SVGEGT. Trimming cost V 6 bases and J 1 base, with 16 bases left between them. The CDR3 runs to 15 residues. CDR3 DNA: TGTGCCAGCAGCTCCTTTGGGCCGGGGTCCTACGAGCAGTACTTC. The encoded protein is CASSSFGPGSYEQYF.

V and J are TRBV21-1 and TRBJ2-1; the table's D call, TRBD2, has no DNA check behind it. TRBV21-1 represents a pseudogene. This CDR3 has 14 residues. The DNA of the CDR3 is TGTGCCAGCAGCAAAGGGAGGGGAGACAATGAGCAGTTCTTC. This encodes CASSKGRGDNEQFF.

CDR3 DNA: TGTGCCAGCTCACCACCCGGCAGTATAGACGAGCAGTACTTC. Translation gives CASSPPGSIDEQYF. The gene calls are TRBV18 and TRBJ2-7; no reliable D call. Deletions cut 0 bases from V and 5 bases from J, with 11 bases between. The length of the CDR3 is 14 residues. CDR1 and CDR2 from the germline V gene are KGHSH and LQKENI.

The genes are TRBV7-2 and TRBJ1-5, with 8 bases that match TRBD1. This CDR3 has 16 amino acids. Germline V lookup: CDR1 SGHTA, CDR2 FQGNSA. Trimming took 5 bases from V and 6 from J; bases not matched to a gene: 12. The CDR3 loop reads CASSPMRDRTGQPQHF. The DNA for the CDR3 is TGTGCCAGCAGCCCGATGAGGGACAGGACGGGTCAGCCCCAGCATTTT.

The rearrangement joins TRBV5-1 to TRBJ1-4; no definite D call. Per the germline V gene, CDR1 is SGHRS and CDR2 is YFSETQ. This CDR3 spans 13 amino acids. V shed 5 bases and J shed 0 bases, with 5 bases lying between them. CDR3 in amino acids: CASRGATNEKLFF. In DNA, the CDR3 is TGCGCCAGCAGGGGAGCAACTAATGAAAAACTGTTTTTT.

The chain couples TRBV30 to TRBJ2-5, with 7 positions matching TRBD1. Germline V gene sequence: CDR1 GTSNPN, CDR2 SVGIG (reference sequence). The CDR3 contains 13 residues. With 8 bases clipped from V and 1 base from J, the junction kept 7 bases outside the gene matches. The CDR3 spells CAGTRDSQETQYF. CDR3 bases: TGTGCCGGAACCAGGGACAGCCAAGAGACCCAGTACTTC. The full variable domain, rest sourced from reference TRBV30 and TRBJ2-5, is SQTIHQWPATLVQPVGSPLSLECTVEGTSNPNLYWYRQAAGRGLQLLFYSVGIGQISSEVPQNLSASRPQDRQFILSSKKLLLSDSGFYLCAGTRDSQETQYFGPGTRLLVL.

The chain is built from TRBV29-1 and TRBJ2-7; no definite D call. Germline V gene data show CDR1 as SQVTM and CDR2 as ANQGSEA. V lost 3 bases and J 1 base, leaving 7 bases between the germline ends. The CDR3 runs 12 residues. This chain's CDR3 is CSVEDGSYEQYF. For the CDR3, the DNA is TGCAGCGTTGAGGACGGTTCCTACGAGCAGTACTTC.

The chain links TRBV5-1 to TRBJ2-2; D is undetermined. The V and J ends lost 0 bases and 5 bases respectively, with 5 bases between them. Germline values: CDR1 SGHRS, CDR2 YFSETQ. The CDR3 contains 13 residues. In DNA, the CDR3 is TGCGCCAGCAGCTTGGGAGGAACCGGGGAGCTGTTTTTT. Residues: CASSLGGTGELFF. The complete variable domain, with remaining parts taken from reference TRBV5-1 and TRBJ2-2, reads KAGVTQTPRYLIKTRGQQVTLSCSPISGHRSVSWYQQTPGQGLQFLFEYFSETQRNKGNFPGRFSGRQFSNSRSEMNVSTLELGDSALYLCASSLGGTGELFFGEGSRLTVL.

This clone occurred many times. V usage is TRBV16 and J usage is TRBJ1-1; maybe TRBD1 (5 bases). From germline, CDR1 is KGHSY and CDR2 FQNENV. V gave up 3 bases and J gave up 1 base, with 6 bases separating them. This CDR3 is 13 amino acids long. The CDR3 coding sequence is TGTGCCAGCAGCCAGGACAAGAACACTGAAGCTTTCTTT. Protein: CASSQDKNTEAFF.

V gene TRBV5-8 combines with J gene TRBJ2-2; D gene unclear. The CDR3 sequence is 16 residues long. Germline CDR1 and CDR2: SGHTS and YDEGEE. The V and J ends lost 4 bases and 4 bases respectively, with 17 bases between them. CDR3 region: CASSQDPLPLTGELFF. DNA of the CDR3: TGTGCCAGCAGCCAGGACCCTCTACCGCTCACCGGGGAGCTGTTTTTT.

V usage is TRBV6-2 or TRBV6-3 and J usage is TRBJ2-5, with 10 bases that match TRBD2. Germline assignment: CDR1 MNHEY and CDR2 SVGEGT. This CDR3 spans 17 amino acids. Germline trimming cut 5 bases from V and 2 bases from J; bases unmatched to any gene: 11. The CDR3 nucleotides are TGTGCCAGCAGTGTTCCCTTGACTAGCGGGTCTCAAGAGACCCAGTACTTC. Protein: CASSVPLTSGSQETQYF.

This chain uses TRBV9 with TRBJ2-7, with 13 bases that match TRBD2. Germline assignment: CDR1 SGDLS and CDR2 YYNGEE. Germline trimming cut 4 bases from V and 7 bases from J; bases unmatched to any gene: 8. The CDR3 contains 15 residues. The CDR3 DNA reads TGTGCCAGCAGCTCCCGAGGACTAGCGGGGGAAGAGCAGTACTTC. Translated: CASSSRGLAGEEQYF.

The chain links TRBV28 to TRBJ2-5; D is possibly TRBD1 (5 bases). V shed 8 bases and J shed 2 bases, with 12 bases lying between them. The CDR3 runs to 13 residues. Germline V gene data show CDR1 as MDHEN and CDR2 as SYDVKM. The CDR3 is CASGRQLQETQYF. In DNA, the CDR3 is TGTGCCAGCGGCCGACAGCTACAAGAGACCCAGTACTTC.

The chain combines TRBV7-2 with TRBJ1-2, with no clear D. CDR3 length: 14 residues. Germline V gives CDR1 SGHTA, CDR2 FQGNSA. V was shortened by 3 bases and J by 3 bases, with 11 bases between the two germline ends. The CDR3, as DNA: TGTGCCAGCAGCTTTTTCGGCGGAGACTATGGCTACACCTTC. It codes for CASSFFGGDYGYTF.

V gene TRBV6-4 combines with J gene TRBJ1-6, with D perhaps matching TRBD1 (6 bases). The CDR3 is 12 amino acids. Germline CDR1 and CDR2: MRHNA and SNTAGT. Deletions cut 5 bases from V and 14 bases from J, with 13 bases between. The CDR3 coding sequence is TGTGCCAGCAGTAATACAGGGAGTACCCTCCACTTT. It translates to CASSNTGSTLHF.

The chain is built from TRBV5-1 and TRBJ1-1; TRBD1 matches at 8 bases. Germline V lookup: CDR1 SGHRS, CDR2 YFSETQ. Trimming cost V 4 bases and J 1 base; bases outside gene matches: 3. The CDR3 loop spans 14 amino acids. The CDR3 DNA sequence: TGCGCCAGCAGCCCCGGACAGGGGAACACTGAAGCTTTCTTT. Amino acid sequence: CASSPGQGNTEAFF.

This rearrangement joins TRBV6-5 to TRBJ2-7; D may be TRBD1 (6 bases). Germline CDR1 is MNHEY and CDR2 is SVGAGI. Trimming removed 6 bases from V and 7 bases from J, with 16 bases in between. The CDR3 spans 13 residues. The CDR3 loop is CASSLRTVSEQYF. The CDR3 DNA reads TGTGCCAGCAGCTTACGGACAGTCTCTGAGCAGTACTTC.

This chain uses TRBV6-5 with TRBJ2-4, with 7 nucleotides matching TRBD2. Germline loops: CDR1 MNHEY, CDR2 SVGAGI. The CDR3 is made up of 14 amino acids. V trimming: 6 bases; J trimming: 0 bases; junction bases outside the gene matches: 2. CDR3 in amino acids: CASRGGLAKNIQYF. In DNA form, the CDR3 reads TGTGCCAGCAGGGGGGGGTTAGCCAAAAACATTCAGTACTTC.

The rearrangement links TRBV7-6 to TRBJ2-3; 10 positions match TRBD1. Germline V gene sequence: CDR1 SGHVS, CDR2 FNYEAQ. J lost 4 bases, V lost 5 bases, and 3 bases had no gene match. This CDR3 contains 14 residues. CDR3 region: CASSVGQGADTQYF. The CDR3 nucleotides read TGTGCCAGCAGCGTAGGACAGGGGGCAGATACGCAGTATTTT.

The chain joins TRBV5-5 to TRBJ1-5, with D unclear. Trimming stripped 4 bases from V and 3 bases from J, with 11 bases between. CDR3 length: 14 residues. CDR1 is SGHKS, CDR2 YYEKEE, per germline (reference sequence). CDR3 sequence: CASSLGSNNQPQHF. The CDR3, as DNA: TGTGCCAGCAGCCTGGGATCCAACAATCAGCCCCAGCATTTT.

The J gene is TRBJ2-1, the V gene TRBV30, with D perhaps matching TRBD2 (5 bases). Germline assignment: CDR1 GTSNPN and CDR2 SVGIG (reference sequence). V lost 0 bases and J lost 10, with 13 bases in between. The CDR3 is 13 amino acids. CDR3 coding DNA: TGTGCCTGGAGTGTACGAGGGCGTGGGGAGCAGTTCTTC. Amino acids: CAWSVRGRGEQFF.

The chain joins TRBV2 to TRBJ1-3; D is undetermined. CDR3 length: 14 amino acids. Germline values: CDR1 SNHLY, CDR2 FYNNEI. V was shortened by 6 bases and J by 1 base, with 10 bases between the two germline ends. The CDR3 region is CASRVDGSGNTIYF. In DNA, the CDR3 is TGTGCCAGCAGGGTGGACGGGTCTGGAAACACCATATATTTT. Variable domain in full (rest from reference TRBV2 and TRBJ1-3): EPEVTQTPSHQVTQMGQEVILRCVPISNHLYFYWYRQILGQKVEFLVSFYNNEISEKSEIFDDQFSVERPDGSNFTLKIRSTKLEDSAMYFCASRVDGSGNTIYFGEGSWLTVV.

The rearrangement joins TRBV5-5 to TRBJ2-7; D is uncertain. V gave up 10 bases and J gave up 4 bases, with 12 bases separating them. The CDR3 spans 11 residues. The germline gives CDR1 SGHKS, CDR2 YYEKEE (reference sequence). This chain's CDR3 is CASHGGYEQYF. In nucleotides, the CDR3 is TGTGCCTCACATGGTGGATACGAGCAGTACTTC. The variable domain in full, with the rest retrieved from reference TRBV5-5 and TRBJ2-7, is DAGVTQSPTHLIKTRGQQVTLRCSPISGHKSVSWYQQVLGQGPQFIFQYYEKEERGRGNFPDRFSARQFPNYSSELNVNALLLGDSALYLCASHGGYEQYFGPGTRLTVT.

The V gene is TRBV19, the J gene TRBJ2-7, with 9 bases that match TRBD2. With 2 bases clipped from V and 6 bases from J, the junction kept 5 bases outside the gene matches. CDR1 is LNHDA, CDR2 SQIVND, per germline (reference sequence). CDR3 length equals 14 residues. The CDR3 loop is CASSITGTSSEQYF. Here the CDR3 DNA reads TGTGCCAGTAGTATAACCGGGACTAGCAGCGAGCAGTACTTC.